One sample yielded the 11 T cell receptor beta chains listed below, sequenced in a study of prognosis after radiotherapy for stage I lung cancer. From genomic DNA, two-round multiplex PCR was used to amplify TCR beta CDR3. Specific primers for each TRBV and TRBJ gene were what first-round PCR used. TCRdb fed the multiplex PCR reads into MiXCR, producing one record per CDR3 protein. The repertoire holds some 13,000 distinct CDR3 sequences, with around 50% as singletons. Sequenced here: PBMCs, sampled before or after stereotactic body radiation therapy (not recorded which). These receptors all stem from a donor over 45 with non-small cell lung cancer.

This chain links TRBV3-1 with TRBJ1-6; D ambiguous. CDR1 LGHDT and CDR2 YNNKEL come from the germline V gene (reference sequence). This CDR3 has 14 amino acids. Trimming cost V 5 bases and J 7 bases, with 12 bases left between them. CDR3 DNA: TGTGCCAGCAGCGGTTTGGGGAAGAATTCACCCCTCCACTTT. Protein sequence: CASSGLGKNSPLHF.

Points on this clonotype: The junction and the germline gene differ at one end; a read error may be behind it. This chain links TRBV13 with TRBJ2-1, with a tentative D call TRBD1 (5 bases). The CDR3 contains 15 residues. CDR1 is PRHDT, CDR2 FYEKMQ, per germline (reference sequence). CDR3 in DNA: TGTCCCAGCAGCTTCTACAGGAGTCAGTACAATGAGCAGTTCTTC. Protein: CPSSFYRSQYNEQFF.

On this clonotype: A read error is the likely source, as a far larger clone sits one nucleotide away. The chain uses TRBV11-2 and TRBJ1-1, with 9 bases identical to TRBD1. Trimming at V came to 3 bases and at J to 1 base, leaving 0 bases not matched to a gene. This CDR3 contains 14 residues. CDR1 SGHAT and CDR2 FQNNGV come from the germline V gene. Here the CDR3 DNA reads TGTGCCAGCAGCTTGGACAGGGGGAACACTGAAGCTTTCTTT. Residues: CASSLDRGNTEAFF.

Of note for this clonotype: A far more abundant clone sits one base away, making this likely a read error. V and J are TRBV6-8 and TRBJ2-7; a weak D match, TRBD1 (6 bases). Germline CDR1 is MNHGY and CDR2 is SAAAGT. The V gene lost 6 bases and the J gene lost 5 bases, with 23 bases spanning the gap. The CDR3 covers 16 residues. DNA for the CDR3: TGTGCCAGCAGAGGGCTACAGGGCGTCTTTTGGGACGAGCAGTACTTC. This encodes CASRGLQGVFWDEQYF.

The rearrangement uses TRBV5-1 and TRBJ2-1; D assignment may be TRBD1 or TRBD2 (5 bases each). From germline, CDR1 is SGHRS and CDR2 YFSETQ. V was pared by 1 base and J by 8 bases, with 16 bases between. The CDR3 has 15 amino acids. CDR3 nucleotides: TGCGCCAGCAGCTTGACGGGGCCCCCGCAGGATGAGCAGTTCTTC. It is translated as CASSLTGPPQDEQFF. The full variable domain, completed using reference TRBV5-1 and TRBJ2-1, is KAGVTQTPRYLIKTRGQQVTLSCSPISGHRSVSWYQQTPGQGLQFLFEYFSETQRNKGNFPGRFSGRQFSNSRSEMNVSTLELGDSALYLCASSLTGPPQDEQFFGPGTRLTVL.

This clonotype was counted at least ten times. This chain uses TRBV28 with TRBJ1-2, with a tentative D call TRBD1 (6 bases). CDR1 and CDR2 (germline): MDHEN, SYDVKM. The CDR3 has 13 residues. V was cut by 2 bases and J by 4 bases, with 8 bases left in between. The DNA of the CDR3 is TGTGCCAGCAGTTTACCAGGGGCCTATGGCTACACCTTC. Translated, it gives CASSLPGAYGYTF.

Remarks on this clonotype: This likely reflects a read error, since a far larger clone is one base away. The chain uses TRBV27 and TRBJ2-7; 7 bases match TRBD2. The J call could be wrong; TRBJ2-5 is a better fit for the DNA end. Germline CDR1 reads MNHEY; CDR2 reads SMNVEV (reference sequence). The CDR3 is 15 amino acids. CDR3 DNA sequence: TGTGCCAGCAGTTCCAAAAGCGGGATCTTGACGACCCAGTACTTC. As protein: CASSSKSGILTTQYF.

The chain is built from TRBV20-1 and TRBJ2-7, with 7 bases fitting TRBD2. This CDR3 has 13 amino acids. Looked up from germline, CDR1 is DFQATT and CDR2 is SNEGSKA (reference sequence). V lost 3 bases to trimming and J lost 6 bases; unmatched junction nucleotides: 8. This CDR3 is CSASQAGLGEQYF. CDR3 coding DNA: TGCAGTGCTAGTCAAGCGGGACTTGGCGAGCAGTACTTC.

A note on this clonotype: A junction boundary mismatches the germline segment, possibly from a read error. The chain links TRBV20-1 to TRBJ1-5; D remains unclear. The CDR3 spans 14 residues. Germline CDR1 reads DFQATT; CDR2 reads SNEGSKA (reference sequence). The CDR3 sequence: CSVYRAGFYQPRHF. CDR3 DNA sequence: TGCAGTGTCTATCGGGCAGGATTTTATCAGCCCCGGCATTTT.

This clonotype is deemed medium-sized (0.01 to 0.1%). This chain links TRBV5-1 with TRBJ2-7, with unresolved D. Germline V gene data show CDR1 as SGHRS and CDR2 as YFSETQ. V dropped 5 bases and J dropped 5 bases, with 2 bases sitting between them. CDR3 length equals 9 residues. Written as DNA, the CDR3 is TGCGCCAGCAGTCACGAGCAGTACTTC. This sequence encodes CASSHEQYF.

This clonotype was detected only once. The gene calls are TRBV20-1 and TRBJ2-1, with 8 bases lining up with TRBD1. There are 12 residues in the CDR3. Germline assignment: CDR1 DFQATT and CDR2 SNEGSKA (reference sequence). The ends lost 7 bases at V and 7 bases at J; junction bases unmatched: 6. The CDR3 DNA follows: TGCAGTGGGGACAGGTCTTTGAATGAGCAGTTCTTC. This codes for CSGDRSLNEQFF.